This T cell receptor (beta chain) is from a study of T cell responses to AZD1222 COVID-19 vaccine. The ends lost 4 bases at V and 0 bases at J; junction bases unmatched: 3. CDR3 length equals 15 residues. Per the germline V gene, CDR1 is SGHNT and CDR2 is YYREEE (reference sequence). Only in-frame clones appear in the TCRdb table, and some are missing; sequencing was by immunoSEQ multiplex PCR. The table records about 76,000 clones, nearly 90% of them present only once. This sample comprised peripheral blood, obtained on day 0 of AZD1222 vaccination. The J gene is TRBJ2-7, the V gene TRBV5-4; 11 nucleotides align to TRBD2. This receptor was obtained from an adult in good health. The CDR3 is CASSRGTSGSYEQYF. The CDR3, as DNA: TGTGCCAGCAGCCGGGGGACTAGCGGCTCCTACGAGCAGTACTTC. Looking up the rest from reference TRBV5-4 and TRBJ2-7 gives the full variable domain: ETGVTQSPTHLIKTRGQQVTLRCSSQSGHNTVSWYQQALGQGPQFIFQYYREEENGRGNFPPRFSGLQFPNYSSELNVNALELDDSALYLCASSRGTSGSYEQYFGPGTRLTVT.